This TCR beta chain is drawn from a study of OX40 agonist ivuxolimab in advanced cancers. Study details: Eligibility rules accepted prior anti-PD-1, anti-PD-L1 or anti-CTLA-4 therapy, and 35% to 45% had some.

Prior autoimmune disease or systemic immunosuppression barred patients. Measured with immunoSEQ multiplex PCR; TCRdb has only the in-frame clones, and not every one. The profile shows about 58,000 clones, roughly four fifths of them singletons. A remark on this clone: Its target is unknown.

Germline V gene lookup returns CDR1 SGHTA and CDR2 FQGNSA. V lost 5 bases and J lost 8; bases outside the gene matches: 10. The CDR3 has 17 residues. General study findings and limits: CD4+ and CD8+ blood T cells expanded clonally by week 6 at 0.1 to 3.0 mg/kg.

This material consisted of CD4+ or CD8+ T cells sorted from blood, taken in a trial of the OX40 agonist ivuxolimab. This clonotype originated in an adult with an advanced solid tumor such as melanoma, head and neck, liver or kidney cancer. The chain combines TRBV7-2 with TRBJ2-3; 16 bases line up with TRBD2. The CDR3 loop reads CASSDPGLAGGPGTQYF. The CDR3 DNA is TGTGCCAGCAGCGATCCGGGACTAGCGGGGGGGCCGGGTACGCAGTATTTT.